This is a list of T cell receptor beta chains from one sample in a study of blood T cell repertoires in COVID-19. Generated by immunoSEQ multiplex PCR, the TCRdb table keeps only in-frame clones and is missing some. The sample records nearly 40,000 clones, over 65% being singletons. What was sequenced was peripheral blood. The receptors were sampled from a middle-aged man with active or convalescent COVID-19. Each CDR3 is given with its conserved first and last residue. A D gene is named only where the DNA matches it firmly. The size entry is marked missing in some rows and otherwise reads once, few, many or a size class.

V gene: TRBV7-6
D gene: .
J gene: TRBJ2-1
clone size: .
CDR3 DNA: TGTGCCAGCAGCTTAGCGGGGGGGCCTCAATCGAATGAGCAGTTCTTC
CDR3 protein: CASSLAGGPQSNEQFF

V gene: TRBV5-1
D gene: .
J gene: TRBJ1-1
clone size: .
CDR3 DNA: TGCGCCAGCAGGCCTACAGGGCCCGAGGGGACTGAAGCTTTCTTT
CDR3 protein: CASRPTGPEGTEAFF

V gene: TRBV15
D gene: TRBD1
J gene: TRBJ2-3
clone size: once
CDR3 DNA: TGTGCCACCAGCAGGGACAGGGGGGTCACAGATACGCAGTATTTT
CDR3 protein: CATSRDRGVTDTQYF

V gene: TRBV5-6
D gene: .
J gene: TRBJ1-2
clone size: .
CDR3 DNA: TGTGCCAGCAGCTTGGTGGGGGGTGGCTACACCTTC
CDR3 protein: CASSLVGGGYTF

V gene: TRBV18
D gene: .
J gene: TRBJ2-2
clone size: .
CDR3 DNA: TGTGCAGAGATCGGAGGGAAGACCGGGGAGCTGTTTTTT
CDR3 protein: CAEIGGKTGELFF

V gene: TRBV5-6
D gene: TRBD1
J gene: TRBJ1-1
clone size: few
CDR3 DNA: TGTGCCAGCAGCGGAACAGGGGCGTCTGACACTGAAGCTTTCTTT
CDR3 protein: CASSGTGASDTEAFF

V gene: TRBV5-4
D gene: TRBD1
J gene: TRBJ1-2
clone size: .
CDR3 DNA: TGTGCCAGCAGCTTGGGCCAGGGGGCGCTCGGATATGGCTACACCTTC
CDR3 protein: CASSLGQGALGYGYTF

V gene: TRBV7-9
D gene: .
J gene: TRBJ1-2
clone size: few
CDR3 DNA: TGTGCCAGCAGCCCCGAGTTCCGGCGGAACTATGGCTACACCTTC
CDR3 protein: CASSPEFRRNYGYTF

V gene: TRBV6-2/TRBV6-3
D gene: .
J gene: TRBJ2-5
clone size: .
CDR3 DNA: TGTGCCAGCAGTTATACGAGGGAGACCCAGTACTTC
CDR3 protein: CASSYTRETQYF

V gene: TRBV27
D gene: .
J gene: TRBJ2-2
clone size: .
CDR3 DNA: TGTGCCAGCAGTTTACAACCCCAGGCCCCTGCCGGGGAGCTGTTTTTT
CDR3 protein: CASSLQPQAPAGELFF

V gene: TRBV4-2
D gene: TRBD2
J gene: TRBJ2-5
clone size: .
CDR3 DNA: TGTGCCAGCAGCCAAGATTTGTCGCGGGGGGGCCGGGAGACCCAGTACTTC
CDR3 protein: CASSQDLSRGGRETQYF

V gene: TRBV11-2
D gene: TRBD1
J gene: TRBJ1-2
clone size: few
CDR3 DNA: TGTGCCAGCAGCTTATTTACAGGGGACTACACCTTC
CDR3 protein: CASSLFTGDYTF

V gene: TRBV6-1
D gene: TRBD2
J gene: TRBJ2-4
clone size: .
CDR3 DNA: TGTGCCAGCAGTGCGGGACTAGCGGGGGCCCAAGTAGCCAAAAACATTCAGTACTTC
CDR3 protein: CASSAGLAGAQVAKNIQYF

V gene: TRBV24-1
D gene: .
J gene: TRBJ2-1
clone size: few
CDR3 DNA: TGTGCCACCAGTGCCCTTAACAATGAGCAGTTCTTC
CDR3 protein: CATSALNNEQFF

V gene: TRBV4-1
D gene: .
J gene: TRBJ2-1
clone size: .
CDR3 DNA: TGCGCCAGCAGCCTAGATGACAGCTCCTACAATGAGCAGTTCTTC
CDR3 protein: CASSLDDSSYNEQFF

V gene: TRBV18
D gene: .
J gene: TRBJ2-3
clone size: .
CDR3 DNA: TGTGCCAGCTCACCACTTACGCAGACTCTAAGCACAGATACGCAGTATTTT
CDR3 protein: CASSPLTQTLSTDTQYF

V gene: TRBV7-7
D gene: .
J gene: TRBJ1-1
clone size: .
CDR3 DNA: TGTGCCAGCAGCTTAGCGGGGGCCTCTGAAGCTTTCTTT
CDR3 protein: CASSLAGASEAFF

V gene: TRBV3-1/TRBV3-2
D gene: TRBD1
J gene: TRBJ2-7
clone size: .
CDR3 DNA: TGTGCCAGCAGCCCCGGGACAGTCTACGAGCAGTACTTC
CDR3 protein: CASSPGTVYEQYF

V gene: TRBV2
D gene: .
J gene: TRBJ1-1
clone size: .
CDR3 DNA: TGTGCCAGCAGTGACGACAGGACCATGAACACTGAAGCTTTCTTT
CDR3 protein: CASSDDRTMNTEAFF

V gene: TRBV7-2
D gene: TRBD1
J gene: TRBJ1-6
clone size: .
CDR3 DNA: TGTGCCAGCAGCTTAGGGGGACAGGGGAGGTCACCCCTCCACTTT
CDR3 protein: CASSLGGQGRSPLHF

V gene: TRBV5-5
D gene: TRBD1
J gene: TRBJ2-2
clone size: .
CDR3 DNA: TGTGCCAGCAGCTTGGCGGGACAGGTCAACACCGGGGAGCTGTTTTTT
CDR3 protein: CASSLAGQVNTGELFF

V gene: TRBV10-1
D gene: .
J gene: TRBJ1-2
clone size: few
CDR3 DNA: TGCGCCAGATCCGTTGTGTTGGGCTACACCTTC
CDR3 protein: CARSVVLGYTF